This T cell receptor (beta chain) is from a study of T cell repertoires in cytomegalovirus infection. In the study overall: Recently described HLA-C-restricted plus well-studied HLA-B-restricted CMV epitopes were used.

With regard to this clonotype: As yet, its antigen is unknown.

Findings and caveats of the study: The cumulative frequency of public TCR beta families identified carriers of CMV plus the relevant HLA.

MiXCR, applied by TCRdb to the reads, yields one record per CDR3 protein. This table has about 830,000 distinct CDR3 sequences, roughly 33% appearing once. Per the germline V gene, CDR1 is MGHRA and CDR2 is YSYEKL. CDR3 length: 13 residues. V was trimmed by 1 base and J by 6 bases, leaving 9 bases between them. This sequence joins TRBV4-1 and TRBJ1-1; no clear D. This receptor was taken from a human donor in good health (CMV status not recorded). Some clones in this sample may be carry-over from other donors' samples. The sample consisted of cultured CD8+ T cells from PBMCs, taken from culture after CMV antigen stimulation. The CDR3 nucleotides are TGCGCCAGCAGCCAAGTGAGCGACGCTGAAGCTTTCTTT. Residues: CASSQVSDAEAFF.